Listed below are T cell receptor beta chains from one sample, sequenced in a study of metastatic and nonmetastatic thyroid tumors. Using MiXCR, TCRdb reanalyzed the PCR reads. The data contain about 92,000 clones, under 15% of them singletons. The sequenced sample was blood. The source is a female donor with papillary thyroid cancer or a benign thyroid nodule (not recorded which). Some clones in this sample may be carry-over from other donors' samples. Each CDR3 is given with its conserved first and last residue. Each record gives: V gene, J gene, D gene, clone size, CDR3 protein, CDR3 DNA. A D gene is named only where the DNA matches it firmly. Expanded clones are given a class, and other clones once, few, many or no size at all.

>TRBV7-2|TRBJ2-4|TRBD2|many
CASSLGASGGGIQYF
TGTGCCAGCAGCTTAGGGGCTAGCGGGGGTGGCATTCAGTACTTC
>TRBV20-1|TRBJ1-2|.|many
CSARGTAYGYTF
TGCAGTGCTAGAGGAACCGCGTATGGCTACACCTTC
>TRBV7-2|TRBJ2-6|.|.
CASSQRGRGDF
TGTGCCAGCAGCCAGAGGGGCAGGGGGGATTTC
>TRBV2|TRBJ1-6|TRBD1|many
CASRVGQGVNSPLHF
TGTGCCAGCAGGGTCGGACAGGGAGTTAATTCACCCCTCCACTTT
>TRBV10-2|TRBJ2-5|TRBD2|many
CASSEILSGVQETQYF
TGCGCCAGCAGTGAGATTTTGAGCGGGGTACAAGAGACCCAGTACTTC
>TRBV15|TRBJ2-1|.|many
CATSRSPGNEQFF
TGTGCCACCAGCAGATCCCCCGGGAATGAGCAGTTCTTC
>TRBV19|TRBJ1-1|.|many
CASSSGLSTEAFF
TGTGCCAGTAGTTCGGGACTGAGCACTGAAGCTTTCTTT
>TRBV19|TRBJ2-1|.|many
CASSIVVTPSSEQFF
TGTGCCAGTAGTATTGTAGTAACCCCCAGCAGTGAGCAGTTCTTC
>TRBV20-1|TRBJ1-3|TRBD1|many
CSARDSVSGNTIYF
TGCAGTGCCAGGGACAGCGTCTCTGGAAACACCATATATTTT
>TRBV11-2|TRBJ2-1|.|.
CASIPRLDEHFF
TGTGCCAGCATCCCTAGACTAGATGAGCATTTCTTC
>TRBV19|TRBJ2-3|TRBD2|many
CASSGGGRADTQYF
TGTGCCAGTAGTGGCGGGGGTCGGGCAGATACGCAGTATTTT
>TRBV12-3/TRBV12-4|TRBJ2-5|.|many
CASSLGHLETQYF
TGTGCCAGCAGTTTGGGACATCTAGAGACCCAGTACTTC
>TRBV20-1|TRBJ1-2|TRBD1|many
CSAQQGANYGYTF
TGCAGTGCTCAGCAGGGGGCTAACTATGGCTACACCTTC
>TRBV12-3/TRBV12-4|TRBJ1-6|.|.
CASGLSQRSPLHF
TGTGCCAGCGGTTTATCCCAGAGGTCACCCCTCCACTTT
>TRBV7-2|TRBJ2-5|TRBD2|.
CASSPGGGMKETQYF
TGTGCCAGCAGCCCCGGCGGGGGGATGAAAGAGACCCAGTACTTC
>TRBV11-2|TRBJ2-3|.|many
CASSTYTDTQYF
TGTGCCAGCAGCACGTACACAGATACGCAGTATTTT
>TRBV6-4|TRBJ2-6|.|many
CASRVTGRNPPVSGANVLTF
TGTGCCAGCAGAGTTACGGGACGGAATCCTCCCGTCTCTGGGGCCAACGTCCTGACTTTC
>TRBV28|TRBJ2-3|.|few
CASSRQMLADTQYF
TGTGCCAGCAGTCGTCAAATGTTGGCAGATACGCAGTATTTT
>TRBV10-1|TRBJ1-1|.|.
CTSSQEGGDTEAFF
TGCACCAGCAGCCAAGAAGGGGGAGACACTGAAGCTTTCTTT
>TRBV3-1|TRBJ2-5|.|many
CASSQGPLGETQYF
TGTGCCAGCAGCCAAGGGCCCCTAGGGGAGACCCAGTACTTC
>TRBV10-3|TRBJ1-5|TRBD1|many
CAVQGVGSQPQHF
TGTGCCGTCCAGGGGGTGGGAAGTCAGCCCCAGCATTTT
>TRBV4-1|TRBJ2-5|TRBD2|many
CASSQGTSRGTLQETQYF
TGCGCCAGCAGCCAAGGGACTAGCCGAGGAACACTCCAAGAGACCCAGTACTTC
>TRBV6-1|TRBJ1-5|.|many
CASRAGVNQPQHF
TGTGCCAGCAGAGCAGGTGTAAATCAGCCCCAGCATTTT
>TRBV20-1|TRBJ1-6|.|many
CSARVGGRSYNSPLHF
TGCAGTGCTAGAGTTGGGGGCCGCTCCTATAATTCACCCCTCCACTTT
>TRBV12-3/TRBV12-4|TRBJ1-2|.|many
CASSLSAGNYGYTF
TGTGCCAGCAGCCTGTCGGCAGGCAACTATGGCTACACCTTC
>TRBV5-6|TRBJ2-3|.|.
CTSSRWGTDTQYF
TGTACCAGCAGCCGGTGGGGGACAGATACGCAGTATTTT
>TRBV2|TRBJ2-3|TRBD2|many
CASSARLTSGAYVGTDTQYF
TGTGCCAGCAGTGCACGGTTAACTAGCGGGGCCTACGTAGGCACAGATACGCAGTATTTT
>TRBV20-1|TRBJ1-3|.|many
CSATRQGSGNTIYF
TGCAGTGCTACACGCCAGGGAAGTGGAAACACCATATATTTT
>TRBV5-4|TRBJ1-4|.|few
CASSLGDMQEKLFF
TGTGCCAGCAGCTTAGGAGACATGCAAGAAAAACTGTTTTTT
>TRBV20-1|TRBJ2-1|.|many
CSARETFIYNEQFF
TGCAGTGCTAGAGAGACCTTCATATACAATGAGCAGTTCTTC
>TRBV27|TRBJ2-7|.|.
CASSLRKSRSTYEQYF
TGTGCCAGCAGTTTACGTAAATCCCGTAGTACCTACGAGCAGTACTTC
>TRBV5-1|TRBJ2-7|.|many
CASSRGTSTYEQYF
TGCGCCAGCAGCCGCGGGACGTCAACCTACGAGCAGTACTTC
>TRBV20-1|TRBJ2-2|.|many
CSAQTDNGELFF
TGCAGTGCTCAGACTGATAACGGGGAGCTGTTTTTT
>TRBV5-1|TRBJ2-3|.|many
CASSRDRHTDTQYF
TGCGCCAGCAGCAGAGACAGACACACAGATACGCAGTATTTT
>TRBV12-5|TRBJ2-1|TRBD2|many
CASGLPPTSGGYNEQFF
TGTGCTAGTGGTTTGCCCCCGACTAGCGGGGGTTACAATGAGCAGTTCTTC
>TRBV14|TRBJ1-2|TRBD1|.
CASSQGTGTAKFF
TGTGCCAGCAGCCAAGGGACCGGGACAGCCAAATTCTTC
>TRBV29-1|TRBJ1-5|.|many
CSVVVGSNQPQHF
TGCAGCGTTGTAGTGGGGAGCAATCAGCCCCAGCATTTT
>TRBV7-8|TRBJ2-7|TRBD1|many
CASSSSATGYAYEQYF
TGTGCCAGCAGCTCCTCCGCGACAGGGTATGCCTACGAGCAGTACTTC
>TRBV6-1|TRBJ1-2|.|few
CSSSSTYGYTF
TGTTCTAGCAGCTCGACCTATGGCTACACCTTC
>TRBV7-3|TRBJ2-7|.|few
CASSPDYEQHF
TGTGCCAGCAGCCCGGACTACGAGCAGCACTTC